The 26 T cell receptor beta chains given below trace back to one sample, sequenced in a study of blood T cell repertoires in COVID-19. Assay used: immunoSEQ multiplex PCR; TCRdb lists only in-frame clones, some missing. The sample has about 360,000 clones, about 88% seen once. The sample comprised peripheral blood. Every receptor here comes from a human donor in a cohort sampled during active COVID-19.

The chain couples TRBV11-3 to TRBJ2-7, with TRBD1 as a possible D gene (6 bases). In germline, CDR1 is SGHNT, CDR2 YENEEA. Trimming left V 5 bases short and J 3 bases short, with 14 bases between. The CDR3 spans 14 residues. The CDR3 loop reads CASSLSRDNYEQYF. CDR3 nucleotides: TGTGCCAGCAGCCTCTCCCGGGACAACTACGAGCAGTACTTC. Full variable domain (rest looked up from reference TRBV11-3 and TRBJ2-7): EAGVVQSPRYKIIEKKQPVAFWCNPISGHNTLYWYLQNLGQGPELLIRYENEEAVDDSQLPKDRFSAERLKGVDSTLKIQPAELGDSAVYLCASSLSRDNYEQYFGPGTRLTVT.

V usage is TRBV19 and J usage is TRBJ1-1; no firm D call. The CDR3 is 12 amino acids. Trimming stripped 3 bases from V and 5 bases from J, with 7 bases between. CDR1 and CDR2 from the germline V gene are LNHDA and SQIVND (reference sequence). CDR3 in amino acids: CASSISETEAFF. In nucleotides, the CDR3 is TGTGCCAGTAGTATCTCGGAGACTGAAGCTTTCTTT.

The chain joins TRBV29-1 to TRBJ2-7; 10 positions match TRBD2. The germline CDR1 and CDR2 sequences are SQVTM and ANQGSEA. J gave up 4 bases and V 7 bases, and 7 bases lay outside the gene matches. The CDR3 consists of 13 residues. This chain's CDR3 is CSAFSSGSYEQYF. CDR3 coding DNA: TGCAGCGCATTTTCTAGCGGGAGTTACGAGCAGTACTTC.

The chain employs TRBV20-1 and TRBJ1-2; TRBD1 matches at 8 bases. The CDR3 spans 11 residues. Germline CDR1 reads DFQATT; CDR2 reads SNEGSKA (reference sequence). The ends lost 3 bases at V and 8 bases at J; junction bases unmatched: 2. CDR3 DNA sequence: TGCAGTGCTAGCGACAGGGGCGGCTACACCTTC. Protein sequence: CSASDRGGYTF.

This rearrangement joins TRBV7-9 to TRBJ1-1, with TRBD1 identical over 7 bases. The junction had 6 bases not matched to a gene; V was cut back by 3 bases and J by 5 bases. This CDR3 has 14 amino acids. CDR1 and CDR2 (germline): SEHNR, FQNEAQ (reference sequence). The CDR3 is CASSFGQEGTEAFF. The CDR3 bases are TGTGCCAGCAGCTTCGGACAGGAGGGGACTGAAGCTTTCTTT.

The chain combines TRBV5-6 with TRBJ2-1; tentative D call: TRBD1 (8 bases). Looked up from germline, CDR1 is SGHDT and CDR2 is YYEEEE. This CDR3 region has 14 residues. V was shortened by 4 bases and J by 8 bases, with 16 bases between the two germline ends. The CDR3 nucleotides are TGTGCCAGCAGCGTGACAGGGGAGGGCGATGAGCAGTTCTTC. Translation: CASSVTGEGDEQFF. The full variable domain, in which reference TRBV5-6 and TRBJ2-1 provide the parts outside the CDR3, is DAGVTQSPTHLIKTRGQQVTLRCSPKSGHDTVSWYQQALGQGPQFIFQYYEEEERQRGNFPDRFSGHQFPNYSSELNVNALLLGDSALYLCASSVTGEGDEQFFGPGTRLTVL.

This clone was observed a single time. Here the CDR3 reads CASRGGRVNTEAFF. As DNA, the CDR3 is TGTGCCAGCAGAGGGGGCCGAGTGAACACTGAAGCTTTCTTT. This chain uses TRBV6-5 with TRBJ1-1; 7 nucleotides match TRBD1. From germline, CDR1 is MNHEY and CDR2 SVGAGI. This CDR3 spans 14 amino acids. V trimming: 6 bases; J trimming: 0 bases; junction bases outside the gene matches: 4.

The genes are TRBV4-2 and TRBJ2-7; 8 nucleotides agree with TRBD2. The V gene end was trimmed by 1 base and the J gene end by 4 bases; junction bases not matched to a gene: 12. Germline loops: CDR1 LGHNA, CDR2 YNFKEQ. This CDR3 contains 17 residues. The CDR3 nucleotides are TGTGCCAGCAGCCAAGGGGCACCGGGACTAGTGGGATACGAGCAGTACTTC. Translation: CASSQGAPGLVGYEQYF.

The CDR3 DNA sequence: TGTGCCAGTGTCCTTGGAGGGGCCTATGGCTACACCTTC. Amino acids: CASVLGGAYGYTF. The rearrangement joins TRBV28 to TRBJ1-2; tentative D call: TRBD1 (5 bases). This CDR3 spans 13 amino acids. The germline V gene encodes CDR1 MDHEN and CDR2 SYDVKM. Between the trimmed V and J ends, which lost 9 bases and 4 bases, there was a span of 15 bases.

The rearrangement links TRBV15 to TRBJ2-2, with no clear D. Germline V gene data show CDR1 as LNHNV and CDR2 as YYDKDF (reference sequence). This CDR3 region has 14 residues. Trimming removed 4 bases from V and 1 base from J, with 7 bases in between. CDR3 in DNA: TGTGCCACCAGCACCACCAGGAACACCGGGGAGCTGTTTTTT. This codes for CATSTTRNTGELFF.

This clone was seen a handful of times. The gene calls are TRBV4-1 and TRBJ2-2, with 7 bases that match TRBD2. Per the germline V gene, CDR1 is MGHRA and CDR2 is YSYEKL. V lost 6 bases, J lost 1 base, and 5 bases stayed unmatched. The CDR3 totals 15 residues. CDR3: CASRAGLLNTGELFF. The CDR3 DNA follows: TGCGCCAGCAGAGCGGGACTACTGAACACCGGGGAGCTGTTTTTT.

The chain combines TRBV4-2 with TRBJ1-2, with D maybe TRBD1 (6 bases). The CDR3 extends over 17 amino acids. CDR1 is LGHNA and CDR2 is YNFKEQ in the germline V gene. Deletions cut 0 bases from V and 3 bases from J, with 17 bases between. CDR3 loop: CASSQEGHREGHYGYTF. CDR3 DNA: TGTGCCAGCAGCCAAGAGGGTCACAGGGAGGGCCACTATGGCTACACCTTC.

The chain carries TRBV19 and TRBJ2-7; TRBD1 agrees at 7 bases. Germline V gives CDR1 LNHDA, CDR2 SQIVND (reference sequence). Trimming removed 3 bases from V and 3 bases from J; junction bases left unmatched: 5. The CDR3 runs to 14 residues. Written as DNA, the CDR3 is TGTGCCAGTAGTATTCGAGGGGGCCGCTACGAGCAGTACTTC. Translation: CASSIRGGRYEQYF.

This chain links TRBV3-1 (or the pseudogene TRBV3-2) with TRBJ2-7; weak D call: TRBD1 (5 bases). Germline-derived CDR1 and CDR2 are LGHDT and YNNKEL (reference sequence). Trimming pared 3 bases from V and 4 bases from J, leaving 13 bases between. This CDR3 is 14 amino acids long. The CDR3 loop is CASSHGAGRYEQYF. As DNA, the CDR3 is TGTGCCAGCAGCCATGGGGCAGGGCGGTACGAGCAGTACTTC.

DNA for the CDR3: TGTGCCAGCAGCCAAGTGGACAGGCCTGGAAACACCATATATTTT. It yields the protein CASSQVDRPGNTIYF. The chain recombines TRBV4-2 with TRBJ1-3, with 7 positions matching TRBD1. The germline CDR1 and CDR2 sequences are LGHNA and YNFKEQ. Trimming took 1 base from V and 2 from J; bases not matched to a gene: 2. The CDR3 extends over 15 amino acids.

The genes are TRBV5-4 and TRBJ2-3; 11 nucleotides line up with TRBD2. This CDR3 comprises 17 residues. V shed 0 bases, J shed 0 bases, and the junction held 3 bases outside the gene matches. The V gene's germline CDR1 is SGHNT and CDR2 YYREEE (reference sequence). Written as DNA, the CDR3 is TGTGCCAGCAGCTTGGGTAGCGGGAGGGGGAGCACAGATACGCAGTATTTT. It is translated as CASSLGSGRGSTDTQYF.

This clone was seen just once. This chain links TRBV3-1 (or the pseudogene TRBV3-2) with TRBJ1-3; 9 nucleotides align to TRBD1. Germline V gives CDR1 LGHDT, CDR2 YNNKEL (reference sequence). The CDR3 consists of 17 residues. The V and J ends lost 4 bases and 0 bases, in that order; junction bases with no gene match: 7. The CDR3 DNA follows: TGTGCCAGCAGCCTTACAGGGGGCCAGAGCTCTGGAAACACCATATATTTT. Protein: CASSLTGGQSSGNTIYF.

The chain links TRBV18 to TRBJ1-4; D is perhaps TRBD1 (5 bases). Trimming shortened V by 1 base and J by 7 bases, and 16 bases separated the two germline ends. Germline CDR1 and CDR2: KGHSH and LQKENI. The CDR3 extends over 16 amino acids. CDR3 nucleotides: TGTGCCAGCTCACCACGACTGGAGGGGAGAGGTGAAAAACTGTTTTTT. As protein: CASSPRLEGRGEKLFF. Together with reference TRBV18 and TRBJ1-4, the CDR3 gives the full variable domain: NAGVMQNPRHLVRRRGQEARLRCSPMKGHSHVYWYRQLPEEGLKFMVYLQKENIIDESGMPKERFSAEFPKEGPSILRIQQVVRGDSAAYFCASSPRLEGRGEKLFFGSGTQLSVL.

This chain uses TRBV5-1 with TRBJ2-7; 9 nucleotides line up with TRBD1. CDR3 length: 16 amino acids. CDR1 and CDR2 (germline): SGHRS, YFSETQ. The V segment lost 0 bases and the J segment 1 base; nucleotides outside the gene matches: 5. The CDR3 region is CASSLEGQGTSYEQYF. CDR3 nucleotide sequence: TGCGCCAGCAGCTTGGAGGGACAGGGTACATCCTACGAGCAGTACTTC.

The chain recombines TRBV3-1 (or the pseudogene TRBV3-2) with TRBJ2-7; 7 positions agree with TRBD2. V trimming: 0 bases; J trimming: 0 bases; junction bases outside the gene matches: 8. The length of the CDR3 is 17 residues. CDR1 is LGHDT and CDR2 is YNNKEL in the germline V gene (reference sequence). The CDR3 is CASSQDLWGGVSYEQYF. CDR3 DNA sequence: TGTGCCAGCAGCCAAGATCTTTGGGGAGGGGTCTCCTACGAGCAGTACTTC.

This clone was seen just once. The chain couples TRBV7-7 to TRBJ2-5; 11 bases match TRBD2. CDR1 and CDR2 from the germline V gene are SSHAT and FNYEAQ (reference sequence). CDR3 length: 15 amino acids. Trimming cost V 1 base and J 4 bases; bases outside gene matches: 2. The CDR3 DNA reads TGTGCCAGCAGCTTAGGCGGGACTAGCGGAGAGACCCAGTACTTC. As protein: CASSLGGTSGETQYF.

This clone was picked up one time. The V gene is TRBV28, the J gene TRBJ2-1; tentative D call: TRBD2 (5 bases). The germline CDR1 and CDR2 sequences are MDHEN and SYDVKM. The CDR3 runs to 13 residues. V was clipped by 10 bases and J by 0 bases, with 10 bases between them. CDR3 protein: CATGGFSYNEQFF. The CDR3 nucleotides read TGTGCCACGGGCGGGTTCTCCTACAATGAGCAGTTCTTC. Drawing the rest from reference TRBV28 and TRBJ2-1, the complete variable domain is DVKVTQSSRYLVKRTGEKVFLECVQDMDHENMFWYRQDPGLGLRLIYFSYDVKMKEKGDIPEGYSVSREKKERFSLILESASTNQTSMYLCATGGFSYNEQFFGPGTRLTVL.

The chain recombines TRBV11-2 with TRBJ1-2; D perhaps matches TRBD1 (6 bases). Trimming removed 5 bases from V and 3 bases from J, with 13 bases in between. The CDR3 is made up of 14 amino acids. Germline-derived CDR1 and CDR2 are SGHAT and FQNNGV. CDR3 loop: CASSQGGLDYGYTF. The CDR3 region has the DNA TGTGCCAGCAGCCAAGGGGGTCTGGACTATGGCTACACCTTC.

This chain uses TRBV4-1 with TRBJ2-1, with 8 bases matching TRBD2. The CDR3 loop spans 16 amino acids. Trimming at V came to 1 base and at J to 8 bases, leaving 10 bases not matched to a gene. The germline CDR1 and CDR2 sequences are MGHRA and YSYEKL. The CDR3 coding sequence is TGCGCCAGCAGCCAAGCAGGACTAGCCCCGCCACATGAGCAGTTCTTC. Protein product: CASSQAGLAPPHEQFF.

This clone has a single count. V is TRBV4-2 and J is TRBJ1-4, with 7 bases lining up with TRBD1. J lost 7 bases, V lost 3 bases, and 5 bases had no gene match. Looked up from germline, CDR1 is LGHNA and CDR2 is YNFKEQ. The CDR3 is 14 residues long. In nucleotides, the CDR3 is TGTGCCAGCAGCCACCCGACAGGGCCTGAAAAACTGTTTTTT. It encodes CASSHPTGPEKLFF.

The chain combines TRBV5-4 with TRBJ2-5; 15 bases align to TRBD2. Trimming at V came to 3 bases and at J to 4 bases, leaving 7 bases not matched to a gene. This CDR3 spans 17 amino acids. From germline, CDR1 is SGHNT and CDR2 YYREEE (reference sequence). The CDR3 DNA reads TGTGCCAGCAGCTCCGGACTAGCGGGGGGGCAAGGAGAGACCCAGTACTTC. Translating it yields CASSSGLAGGQGETQYF.